The 2 T cell receptor beta chains below come from one sample, sequenced in a study of blood T cell repertoires in COVID-19. Method: immunoSEQ multiplex PCR; TCRdb's copy keeps in-frame clones and lacks some. Of approximately 140,000 clones listed, 84% are singletons. Sequencing used peripheral blood. The receptors here all came from a woman aged 80 or over with acute or convalescent COVID-19.

This rearrangement joins TRBV29-1 to TRBJ2-5; a possible D gene is TRBD1 (5 bases). V dropped 4 bases and J dropped 5 bases, with 11 bases sitting between them. This CDR3 is 12 amino acids long. CDR1 and CDR2 from the germline V gene are SQVTM and ANQGSEA. CDR3 sequence (DNA): TGCAGCGTTGTACAGGATAGTGAGACCCAGTACTTC. It yields the protein CSVVQDSETQYF.

The rearrangement joins TRBV10-3 to TRBJ1-1, with TRBD1 matching 9 bases. Germline V gene sequence: CDR1 ENHRY, CDR2 SYGVKD. The CDR3 loop spans 13 amino acids. V lost 6 bases, J lost 5 bases, and 4 bases stayed unmatched. The CDR3 here is CAIRQGARTEAFF. For the CDR3, the DNA is TGTGCCATCAGACAGGGGGCTCGGACTGAAGCTTTCTTT.